This TCR beta chain was obtained from a study of T cells after somatic rescue of genetic block (dated by TCRdb to the early 2020s). As for the study more broadly: What the study looked at was long-term robustness, specifically in a T-cell system that came about through somatic rescue of a genetic block in T-cell development.

Concerning this clone: Its target antigen remains unknown. Base qualities are not provided; no much larger clone lies one nucleotide away.

Taken from cysteine to phenylalanine, the CDR3 has 12 residues. Solely the CDR3 DNA is kept, with 36 bases framed from the first base. CDR1 and CDR2 are drawn from the germline V gene: MDHEN, SYDVKM. The junction carries 8 bases between V and J, which are trimmed by 8 bases and 2 bases respectively. Library preparation employed the immunoSEQ multiplex PCR assay. Not all clones reach the TCRdb copy of this immuneACCESS table, which keeps in-frame sequences only. Checked studies attribute under half of the gap to unresolved V genes and leave the rest unexplained. This sample lists 55,000 or so clones; roughly 96% were detected once. The ten largest clonotypes hold 0.075% to 0.095% of the sample.

Material for sequencing was peripheral blood mononuclear cells (PBMCs). The sequence came from a child less than two years old. Recombination joined TRBV28 with TRBJ2-3; the D segment may tentatively be TRBD1 or TRBD2, each giving 5 matched bases. The CDR3 region has the sequence CASGTFTDTQYF. The bases read TGTGCCAGCGGGACCTTCACAGATACGCAGTATTTT.